This T cell receptor beta chain was sequenced during a study of blood T cell repertoires in COVID-19. Study at large: The United States, Italy and Spain were the sources of the acute and convalescent COVID-19 samples. T cells, B-cell-depleted T cells, or PBMCs supplied cDNA or gDNA.

Participants reported their clinical history, and cohort assignment relied on those reports. Per the authors' pipeline: Amplification with reference gene primers provided the estimates of nucleated cell counts. Data came from immunoSEQ multiplex PCR; TCRdb stores just in-frame clones and leaves some out. That table furnishes V, J and clone size, whereas the DNA furnished D and trimming. This sample carries 300,000 to 350,000 clones, 80% to 90% of them seen once, and the ten largest clones take about 5%. The CDR3 is made up of 14 amino acids. V dropped 1 base and J dropped 2 bases, with 7 bases sitting between them. Germline-derived CDR1 and CDR2 are MGHRA and YSYEKL.

V gene TRBV4-1 combines with J gene TRBJ2-3; D gene unclear. The sequence derives from a man aged 30-40 years who had recovered from COVID-19. The material sequenced was PBMCs or T cells enriched from blood (not recorded which). The CDR3 DNA follows: TGCGCCAGCAGCCAAGCCGGAGCCACAGATACGCAGTATTTT. Translation gives CASSQAGATDTQYF.